Sequencing of this T cell receptor beta chain was carried out in a study of shared clonotypes between healthy human individuals. Overall study results and limits: Non-shared clonotypes were found to have lower generation probabilities than the clonotypes that were shared by all four of the sorted-subset donors. What rarefaction showed was incomplete sorted-subset sequencing despite large depth. The diversity represented, both genetic and in exposure history, was limited by few donors.

CDR1 and CDR2 (germline): MGHDK, SYGVNS. The CDR3 extends over 15 amino acids. Trimming removed 2 bases from V and 2 bases from J, with 7 bases in between. It was at deep level that the assay was run. Measured with immunoSEQ multiplex PCR; TCRdb has only the in-frame clones, and not every one. The table lists 2 million to 3 million clones, around nine tenths of them singletons. Worth noting for this clone: The antigen remains undetermined.

The source is a man aged 18 to 29 in good health. This chain joins TRBV25-1 and TRBJ1-6; no reliable D call. The sample comprised naive CD4+ T cells sorted from blood. As for subset: CD45RA+ positively selected. DNA for the CDR3: TGTGCCAGCAGTGAAGGGGTCACCTATAATTCACCCCTCCACTTT. Encoded protein: CASSEGVTYNSPLHF.